The rows below give T cell receptor beta chains drawn from one sample of a study of OX40 agonist ivuxolimab in advanced cancers. TCRdb keeps only in-frame clones here, not all; method: immunoSEQ multiplex PCR. The sample holds 15,000 to 20,000 clones; over 75% are singletons and the top ten take 29%. Sample: CD4+ or CD8+ T cells sorted from blood, taken in a trial of the OX40 agonist ivuxolimab. The receptors shown here come from an adult with an advanced solid tumor such as melanoma, head and neck, liver or kidney cancer. Both conserved end residues are part of each CDR3. Size tells how often a clone was seen (once, few, many) or the class of an expanded clone, and some rows leave it out.

clone size	V gene	J gene	CDR3 protein
.	TRBV5-4	TRBJ2-3	CASRLLAGENTDTQYF
.	TRBV13	TRBJ2-2	CASSLGTIANTGELFF
.	TRBV28	TRBJ2-7	CASSLVGPSSYEQYF
.	TRBV29-1	TRBJ1-2	CSVEWDYGYTF
.	TRBV27	TRBJ2-5	CASSLSAWPPETQYF
.	TRBV9	TRBJ1-2	CASSVQGRDYGYTF
.	TRBV4-1	TRBJ2-1	CASSHRRDGYSYNEQFF
.	TRBV7-2	TRBJ1-2	CASSSGTPYGYTF
.	TRBV7-8	TRBJ1-2	CASRGADGIYGYTF
once	TRBV16	TRBJ2-7	CASSPGQVYEQYF